The next 15 T cell receptor beta chains were all read from a single sample in a study of breast tumors, draining lymph nodes, adjacent tissues. Axillary draining lymph nodes of breast cancer patients supplied the node samples. One entry per CDR3 protein results from TCRdb running MiXCR on the multiplex PCR reads. The repertoire consists of some 130,000 distinct CDR3 sequences, with about 20% occurring once and the leading ten covering roughly 2.2%. The sample comprised axillary lymph node tissue. Receptor source: a female donor with breast cancer. Some clones in this sample may be carry-over from other donors' samples.

This clonotype was detected many times. The gene calls are TRBV20-1 and TRBJ2-7, with TRBD1 matching 7 bases. Per the germline V gene, CDR1 is DFQATT and CDR2 is SNEGSKA (reference sequence). Germline trimming cut 0 bases from V and 3 bases from J; bases unmatched to any gene: 11. The CDR3 has 16 residues. The CDR3 nucleotides read TGCAGTGCTAGAGATTCGGGACAGACCAGCATCTACGAGCAGTACTTC. Protein sequence: CSARDSGQTSIYEQYF.

This clonotype was counted many times. This chain links TRBV18 with TRBJ1-4, with 7 positions matching TRBD1. There are 14 residues in the CDR3. The junction had 0 bases not matched to a gene; V was cut back by 3 bases and J by 2 bases. CDR1 is KGHSH and CDR2 is LQKENI in the germline V gene. The CDR3 nucleotides read TGTGCCAGCTCACCGGGACAGACTAATGAAAAACTGTTTTTT. As protein: CASSPGQTNEKLFF.

To note about this clonotype: A junction boundary mismatches the germline segment, possibly from a read error. The chain is built from TRBV28 and TRBJ1-3; no clear D gene. Germline values: CDR1 MDHEN, CDR2 SYDVKM. The CDR3 is 12 amino acids. CDR3 bases: TGTGCCAGCAGTTTAGTTGGGAACACCATATGCTTT. Residues: CASSLVGNTICF.

This clonotype appeared many times. V gene TRBV29-1 combines with J gene TRBJ2-7; 11 bases line up with TRBD2. Germline trimming cut 7 bases from V and 5 bases from J; bases unmatched to any gene: 7. The length of the CDR3 is 13 residues. Germline loops: CDR1 SQVTM, CDR2 ANQGSEA. CDR3 amino acids: CSGILAGVDEQYF. CDR3 nucleotides: TGCAGCGGCATACTAGCGGGAGTCGACGAGCAGTACTTC.

This clonotype has at least ten counts. V gene TRBV15 combines with J gene TRBJ1-4, with no clear D. Deletions cut 0 bases from V and 0 bases from J, with 8 bases between. Germline-derived CDR1 and CDR2 are LNHNV and YYDKDF (reference sequence). The CDR3 loop spans 16 amino acids. CDR3 sequence (DNA): TGTGCCACCAGCAGAGATAGTAGAACAACTAATGAAAAACTGTTTTTT. Its translation is CATSRDSRTTNEKLFF.

There are many counts of this clonotype. The V gene is TRBV28, the J gene TRBJ2-7; 7 bases line up with TRBD2. Per germline, CDR1 MDHEN and CDR2 SYDVKM. V lost 4 bases and J lost 1; bases outside the gene matches: 1. The CDR3 is 13 residues long. The CDR3 coding sequence is TGTGCCAGCAGTTCGGGACTATCCTACGAGCAGTACTTC. As protein: CASSSGLSYEQYF. Drawing the rest from reference TRBV28 and TRBJ2-7, the complete variable domain is DVKVTQSSRYLVKRTGEKVFLECVQDMDHENMFWYRQDPGLGLRLIYFSYDVKMKEKGDIPEGYSVSREKKERFSLILESASTNQTSMYLCASSSGLSYEQYFGPGTRLTVT.

The rearrangement joins TRBV28 to TRBJ1-4; weak D call: TRBD1 (5 bases). V was pared by 3 bases and J by 8 bases, with 16 bases between. CDR1 is MDHEN and CDR2 is SYDVKM in the germline V gene. CDR3 length: 15 amino acids. Written as DNA, the CDR3 is TGTGCCAGCAGTTTTTCAGGGCGCGCGTTAGAAAAACTGTTTTTT. Residues: CASSFSGRALEKLFF.

This clonotype was observed a handful of times. The V gene is TRBV28, the J gene TRBJ2-7; D remains unclear. CDR3 size: 12 residues. The V gene's germline CDR1 is MDHEN and CDR2 SYDVKM. V was trimmed by 3 bases and J by 2 bases, leaving 5 bases between them. The CDR3 sequence: CASSLSTYEQYF. Here the CDR3 DNA reads TGTGCCAGCAGTTTGAGCACCTACGAGCAGTACTTC.

This clonotype was observed many times. V and J are TRBV20-1 and TRBJ2-1, with 8 positions matching TRBD2. The junction had 2 bases not matched to a gene; V was cut back by 2 bases and J by 5 bases. The CDR3 has 13 residues. The germline V gene has CDR1 DFQATT and CDR2 SNEGSKA (reference sequence). DNA for the CDR3: TGCAGTGCTAGAAGCGGGAGACACAATGAGCAGTTCTTC. Translating it yields CSARSGRHNEQFF.

Points on this clonotype: A much larger clone lies a single base off, so this may be a read error. This chain uses TRBV20-1 with TRBJ2-7; the D gene is possibly TRBD1 (7 bases). This CDR3 is built from 14 residues. CDR1 and CDR2 from the germline V gene are DFQATT and SNEGSKA (reference sequence). Trimming removed 5 bases at V and 1 base at J, with 15 bases between. CDR3 bases: TGCAGTGCTCCAGGGGGGTCCTTTTCCTACGAGCAGTACTTC. Residues: CSAPGGSFSYEQYF.

This clonotype came up many times. J is TRBJ1-2 and V is TRBV28; TRBD1 matches 8 bases. The trim removed 5 bases at V and 4 bases at J, leaving 9 bases unmatched. This CDR3 is 15 amino acids long. Looked up from germline, CDR1 is MDHEN and CDR2 is SYDVKM. As DNA, the CDR3 is TGTGCCAGCAGTGAAATACAGGGGGTTGGCTATGGCTACACCTTC. This sequence encodes CASSEIQGVGYGYTF.

This clonotype was counted many times. The rearrangement links TRBV20-1 to TRBJ2-1, with D unresolved. Between the trimmed V and J ends, which lost 3 bases and 8 bases, there was a span of 14 bases. The germline V gene encodes CDR1 DFQATT and CDR2 SNEGSKA (reference sequence). There are 13 residues in the CDR3. CDR3 sequence: CSASSRPLDEQFF. Written as DNA, the CDR3 is TGCAGTGCTAGTTCTCGGCCCTTGGATGAGCAGTTCTTC.

In its sample, this clonotype was seen a few times. The genes are TRBV11-3 and TRBJ2-3; no clear D gene. This CDR3 comprises 12 residues. Germline V lookup: CDR1 SGHNT, CDR2 YENEEA. The ends were cut back, 1 base at V and 5 bases at J, with 4 bases in the middle. DNA of the CDR3: TGTGCCAGCAGCTTAGCTGAAGATACGCAGTATTTT. Protein sequence: CASSLAEDTQYF.

Many counts were recorded for this clonotype. The CDR3 DNA reads as TGCAGTGCTAGAGCCCCCGGGACTAGCATCCACAATGAGCAGTTCTTC. As protein: CSARAPGTSIHNEQFF. The chain combines TRBV20-1 with TRBJ2-1; TRBD2 agrees at 9 bases. Germline CDR1 and CDR2: DFQATT and SNEGSKA (reference sequence). The CDR3 has 16 residues. Germline trimming cut 1 base from V and 5 bases from J; bases unmatched to any gene: 9.

This clonotype was seen many times. The rearrangement joins TRBV20-1 to TRBJ2-7; 8 positions agree with TRBD2. With V trimmed by 3 bases and J by 0 bases, 7 bases remained unmatched. Germline V gene data show CDR1 as DFQATT and CDR2 as SNEGSKA (reference sequence). The CDR3 has 15 amino acids. The CDR3 sequence is CSARLTSAVSYEQYF. CDR3 nucleotides: TGCAGTGCTAGGTTGACTAGCGCGGTCTCCTACGAGCAGTACTTC.